Listed below are T cell receptor beta chains from one sample, sequenced in a study of regulatory T cells in long-lasting Graves disease. MiXCR, applied by TCRdb to the multiplex PCR reads, yields one record per CDR3 protein. The sample lists around 300,000 distinct CDR3 sequences, 20% to 25% occurring once. Sequencing used peripheral blood mononuclear cells (PBMCs), obtained when the disease was refractory, from a patient treated with antithyroid drugs. Every receptor here comes from a female donor with Graves disease. Both conserved end residues are part of each CDR3. The D gene is left open where the match is weak. Some rows have no size entry. The others give once, few or many, or a class for an expanded clone.

clone size	V gene	J gene	D gene	CDR3 protein	CDR3 DNA
many	TRBV2	TRBJ2-5	TRBD2	CASHNGRQETQYF	TGTGCCAGCCACAACGGGAGGCAAGAGACCCAGTACTTC
many	TRBV6-5	TRBJ1-4	-	CASSNSGARNEKLFF	TGTGCCAGCAGTAACTCGGGAGCTAGGAATGAAAAACTGTTTTTT
many	TRBV20-1	TRBJ1-1	-	CSASSGRGFEAFF	TGCAGTGCTAGTTCAGGGCGTGGGTTTGAAGCTTTCTTT
-	TRBV6-2/TRBV6-3	TRBJ2-1	-	CASSDQRTAEFF	TGTGCCAGCAGTGACCAGCGGACCGCAGAGTTCTTC
few	TRBV29-1	TRBJ2-5	TRBD2	CSVAYSGTGYQETQYF	TGCAGCGTCGCCTATAGCGGGACCGGATACCAAGAGACCCAGTACTTC
-	TRBV28	TRBJ2-3	TRBD2	CASSPALAGSTDTQYF	TGTGCCAGCAGTCCAGCGCTAGCGGGGAGCACAGATACGCAGTATTTT
many	TRBV6-1	TRBJ1-2	TRBD1	CASSRPQTGLDGYTF	TGTGCCAGCAGTCGGCCACAGACAGGGTTGGACGGCTACACCTTC
many	TRBV11-2	TRBJ2-7	-	CASSQEVGAYEQYF	TGTGCCAGCAGCCAAGAGGTTGGGGCCTACGAGCAGTACTTC
-	TRBV6-5	TRBJ2-5	TRBD2	CASSYRREGLWETKYF	TGTGCCAGCAGTTATCGGCGGGAGGGCCTTTGGGAGACCAAGTACTTC
-	TRBV30	TRBJ1-4	TRBD1	CAWSDREGEKLFF	TGTGCCTGGAGCGACAGGGAAGGCGAAAAACTGTTTTTT
many	TRBV15	TRBJ1-5	-	CATGEGPEAPQHF	TGTGCCACCGGGGAGGGTCCCGAGGCGCCCCAGCATTTT
-	TRBV24-1	TRBJ1-6	TRBD1	CATSEVIRDRGHSYNSPLHF	TGTGCCACCAGTGAAGTCATTAGGGACAGGGGGCATTCCTATAATTCACCCCTCCACTTT
many	TRBV2	TRBJ1-2	-	CASGILEGYTF	TGTGCCAGCGGGATTTTGGAGGGCTACACCTTC
-	TRBV24-1	TRBJ1-5	TRBD1	CATQAGGYQPQHF	TGTGCCACCCAGGCAGGGGGTTATCAGCCCCAGCATTTT
-	TRBV20-1	TRBJ1-2	-	CSAAGGYGYTF	TGCAGTGCGGCCGGGGGTTATGGCTACACCTTC
few	TRBV6-1	TRBJ1-1	-	CASWFRAEAFF	TGTGCCAGCTGGTTCCGCGCTGAAGCTTTCTTT
many	TRBV5-1	TRBJ1-4	-	CASSRTPGPSEKLFF	TGCGCCAGCAGCAGGACTCCCGGCCCATCGGAAAAACTGTTTTTT